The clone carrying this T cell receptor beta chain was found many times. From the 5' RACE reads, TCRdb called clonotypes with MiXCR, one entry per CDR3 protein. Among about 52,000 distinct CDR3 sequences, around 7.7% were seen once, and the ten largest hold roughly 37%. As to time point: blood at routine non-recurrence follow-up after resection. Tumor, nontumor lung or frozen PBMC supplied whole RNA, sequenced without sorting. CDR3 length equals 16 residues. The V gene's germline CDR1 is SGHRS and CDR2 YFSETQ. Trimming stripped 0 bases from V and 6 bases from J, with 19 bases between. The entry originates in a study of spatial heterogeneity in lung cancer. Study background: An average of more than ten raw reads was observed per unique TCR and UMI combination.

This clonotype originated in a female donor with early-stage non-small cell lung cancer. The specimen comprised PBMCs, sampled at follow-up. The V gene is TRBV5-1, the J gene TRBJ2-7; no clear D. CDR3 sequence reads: CASSLEMGTPSSEQYF. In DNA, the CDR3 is TGCGCCAGCAGCTTGGAGATGGGCACCCCTAGTAGCGAGCAGTACTTC.